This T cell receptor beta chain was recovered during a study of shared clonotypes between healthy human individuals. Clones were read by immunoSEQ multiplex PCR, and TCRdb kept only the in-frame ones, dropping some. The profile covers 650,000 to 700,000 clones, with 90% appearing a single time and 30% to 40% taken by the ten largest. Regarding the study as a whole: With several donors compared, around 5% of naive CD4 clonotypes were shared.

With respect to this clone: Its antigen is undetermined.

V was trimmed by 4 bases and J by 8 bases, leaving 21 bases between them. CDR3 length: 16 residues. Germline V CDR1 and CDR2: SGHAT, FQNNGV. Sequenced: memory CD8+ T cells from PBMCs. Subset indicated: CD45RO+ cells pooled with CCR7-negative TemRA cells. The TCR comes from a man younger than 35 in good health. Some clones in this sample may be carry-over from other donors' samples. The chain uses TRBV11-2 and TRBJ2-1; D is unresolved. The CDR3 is CASSSPLPGNGYEQFF. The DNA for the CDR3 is TGTGCCAGCAGCTCCCCCCTCCCCGGAAACGGCTATGAGCAGTTCTTC.